The 4 T cell receptor beta chains given below trace back to one sample, sequenced in a study of cytomegalovirus exposure and HLA in healthy donors. The study ran its PCR with 60 Vbeta and 13 Jbeta primers. TCRdb's copy holds only in-frame clones and misses some; the assay was immunoSEQ multiplex PCR. Here the sample spans 150,000 or so clones, 64% being singletons. Sequenced material: PBMCs. The receptors stem from a woman aged 25 to 39 in good health and CMV-seropositive.

V usage is TRBV10-3 and J usage is TRBJ1-2; D gene uncertain. Germline V gene data show CDR1 as ENHRY and CDR2 as SYGVKD. Trimming stripped 5 bases from V and 4 bases from J, with 8 bases between. The CDR3 spans 12 residues. For the CDR3, the DNA is TGTGCCATCAGTCGAACATTCTATGGCTACACCTTC. This translates into CAISRTFYGYTF.

This clone has a handful of counts. This chain connects TRBV6-1 to TRBJ2-2; TRBD2 aligns across 11 bases. The CDR3 has 15 residues. Trimming at V came to 10 bases and at J to 3 bases, leaving 7 bases not matched to a gene. Germline-derived CDR1 and CDR2 are MNHNS and SASEGT. This chain's CDR3 is CAIRLAGLDTGELFF. In nucleotides, the CDR3 is TGTGCCATACGACTAGCGGGATTGGACACCGGGGAGCTGTTTTTT.

The V and J genes are TRBV7-9 and TRBJ1-1; 7 bases map to TRBD1. The CDR3 sequence is 14 residues long. Germline V gene lookup returns CDR1 SEHNR and CDR2 FQNEAQ (reference sequence). Trimming cost V 4 bases and J 5 bases; bases outside gene matches: 7. The CDR3 sequence is CASSSDRVWTEAFF. Written as DNA, the CDR3 is TGTGCCAGCAGCTCAGACAGGGTATGGACTGAAGCTTTCTTT.

This chain joins TRBV2 and TRBJ1-1, with D unclear. Germline V gene lookup returns CDR1 SNHLY and CDR2 FYNNEI. The CDR3 runs to 11 residues. Trimming stripped 3 bases from V and 4 bases from J, with 3 bases between. Written as DNA, the CDR3 is TGTGCCAGCAGTGAGAGCACTGAAGCTTTCTTT. It translates to CASSESTEAFF.